This TCR beta chain was sequenced during a study of OX40 agonist ivuxolimab in advanced cancers. Libraries were prepared by immunoSEQ multiplex PCR; TCRdb keeps only in-frame clonotypes and omits some of them. The repertoire holds tens of thousands of clones, nearly 90% seen once, with about 0.38% in the top ten. CDR3 length: 13 residues. Germline CDR1 SQVTM, CDR2 ANQGSEA. J was trimmed by 1 base and V by 8 bases; bases with no gene match: 6. This TCR derives from an adult with an advanced solid tumor such as melanoma, head and neck, liver or kidney cancer. The sample in question was CD4+ or CD8+ T cells sorted from blood, obtained in a trial of the OX40 agonist ivuxolimab. J is TRBJ2-3 and V is TRBV29-1, with 7 nucleotides matching TRBD2. DNA for the CDR3: TGCAGCCTCACGGGACTACGCACAGATACGCAGTATTTT. It specifies CSLTGLRTDTQYF.